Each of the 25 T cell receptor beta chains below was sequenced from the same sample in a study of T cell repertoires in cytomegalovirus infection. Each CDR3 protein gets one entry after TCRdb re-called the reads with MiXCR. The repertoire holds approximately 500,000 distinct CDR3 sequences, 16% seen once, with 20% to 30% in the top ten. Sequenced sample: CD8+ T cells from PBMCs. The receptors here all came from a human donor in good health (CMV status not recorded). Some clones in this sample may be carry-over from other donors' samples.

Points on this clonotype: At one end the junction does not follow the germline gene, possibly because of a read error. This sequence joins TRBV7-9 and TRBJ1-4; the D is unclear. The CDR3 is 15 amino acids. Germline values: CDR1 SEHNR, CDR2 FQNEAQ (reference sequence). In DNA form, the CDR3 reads TGTGCCAGCAGCCCAGACTCTGCAACTAATGAAGAACTGTTTTTT. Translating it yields CASSPDSATNEELFF.

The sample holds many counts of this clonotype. As DNA, the CDR3 is TGTGCCAGCAGTTTGACAGGGTTATACGAGCAGTACTTC. Its translation is CASSLTGLYEQYF. V is TRBV28 and J is TRBJ2-7, with 7 bases fitting TRBD1. The CDR3 has 13 residues. V lost 3 bases to trimming and J lost 4 bases; unmatched junction nucleotides: 3. Germline lookup yields CDR1 MDHEN and CDR2 SYDVKM. Full variable domain (rest looked up from reference TRBV28 and TRBJ2-7): DVKVTQSSRYLVKRTGEKVFLECVQDMDHENMFWYRQDPGLGLRLIYFSYDVKMKEKGDIPEGYSVSREKKERFSLILESASTNQTSMYLCASSLTGLYEQYFGPGTRLTVT.

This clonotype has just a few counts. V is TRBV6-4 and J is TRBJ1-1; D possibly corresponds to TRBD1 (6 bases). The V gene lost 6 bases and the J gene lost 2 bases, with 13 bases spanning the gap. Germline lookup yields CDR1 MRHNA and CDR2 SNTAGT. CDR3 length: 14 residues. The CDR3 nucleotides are TGTGCCAGCAGAGCGGGACATCTTAACACTGAAGCTTTCTTT. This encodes CASRAGHLNTEAFF.

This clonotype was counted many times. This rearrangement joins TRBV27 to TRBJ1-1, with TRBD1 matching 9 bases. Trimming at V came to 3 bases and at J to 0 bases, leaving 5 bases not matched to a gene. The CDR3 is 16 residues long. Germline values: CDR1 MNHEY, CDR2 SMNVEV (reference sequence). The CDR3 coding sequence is TGTGCCAGCAGTTTCGGGACAGGGCTCATGAACACTGAAGCTTTCTTT. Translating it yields CASSFGTGLMNTEAFF.

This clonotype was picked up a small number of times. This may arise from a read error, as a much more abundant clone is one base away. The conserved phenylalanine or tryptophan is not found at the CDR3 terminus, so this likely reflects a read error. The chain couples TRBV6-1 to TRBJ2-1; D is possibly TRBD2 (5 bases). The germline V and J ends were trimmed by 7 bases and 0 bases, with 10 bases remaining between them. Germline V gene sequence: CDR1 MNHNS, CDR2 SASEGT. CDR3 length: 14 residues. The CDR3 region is CASNEAGSYNEQFL. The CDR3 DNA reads TGTGCCAGCAATGAGGCGGGCTCCTACAATGAGCAGTTCTTA.

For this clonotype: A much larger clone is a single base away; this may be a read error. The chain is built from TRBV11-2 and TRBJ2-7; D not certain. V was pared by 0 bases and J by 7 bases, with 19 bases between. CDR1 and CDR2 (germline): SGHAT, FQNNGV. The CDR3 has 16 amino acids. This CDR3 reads CASSLEVGRQKGEQYF. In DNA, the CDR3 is TGTGCCAGCAGCTTAGAAGTCGGGCGACAAAAGGGTGAGCAGTACTTC.

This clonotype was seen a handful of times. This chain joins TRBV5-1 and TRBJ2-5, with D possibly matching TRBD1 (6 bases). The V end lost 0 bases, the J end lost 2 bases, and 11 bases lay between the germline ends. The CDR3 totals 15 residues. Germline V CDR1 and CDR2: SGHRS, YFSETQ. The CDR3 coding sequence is TGCGCCAGCAGCTTGGAGACAGGCCGGCAAGAGACCCAGTACTTC. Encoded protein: CASSLETGRQETQYF.

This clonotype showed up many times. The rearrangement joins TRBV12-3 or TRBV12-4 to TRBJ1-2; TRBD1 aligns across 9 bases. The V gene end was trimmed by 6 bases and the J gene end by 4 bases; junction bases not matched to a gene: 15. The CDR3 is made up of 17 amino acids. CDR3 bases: TGTGCCAGCAGCGCCTCAAAAAGGACAGGGGAGGGCTATGGCTACACCTTC. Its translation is CASSASKRTGEGYGYTF.

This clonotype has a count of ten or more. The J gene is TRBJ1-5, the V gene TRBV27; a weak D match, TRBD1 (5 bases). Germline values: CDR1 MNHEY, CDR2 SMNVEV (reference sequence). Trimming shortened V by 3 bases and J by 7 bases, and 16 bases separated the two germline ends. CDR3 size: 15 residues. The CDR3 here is CASSFNGGVGQPQHF. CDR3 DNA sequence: TGTGCCAGCAGTTTTAACGGGGGGGTCGGGCAGCCCCAGCATTTT.

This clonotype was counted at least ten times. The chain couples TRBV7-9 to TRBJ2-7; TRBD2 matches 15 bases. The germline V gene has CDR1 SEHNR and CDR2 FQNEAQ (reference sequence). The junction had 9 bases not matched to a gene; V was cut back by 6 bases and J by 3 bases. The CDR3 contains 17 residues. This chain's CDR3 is CASSSGTSGRTLYEQYF. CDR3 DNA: TGTGCCAGCAGTTCCGGGACTAGCGGGAGGACCCTCTACGAGCAGTACTTC.

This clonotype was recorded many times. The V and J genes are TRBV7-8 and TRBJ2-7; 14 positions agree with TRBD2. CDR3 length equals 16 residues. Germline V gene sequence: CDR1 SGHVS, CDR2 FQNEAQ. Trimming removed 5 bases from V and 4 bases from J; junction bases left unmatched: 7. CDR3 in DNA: TGTGCCAGCAGCCCGGGACTAGCGGGAGTAACTTACGAGCAGTACTTC. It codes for CASSPGLAGVTYEQYF.

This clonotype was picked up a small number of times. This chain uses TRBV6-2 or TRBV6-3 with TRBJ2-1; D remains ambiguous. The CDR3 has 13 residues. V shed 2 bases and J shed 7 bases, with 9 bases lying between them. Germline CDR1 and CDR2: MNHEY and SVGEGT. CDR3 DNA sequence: TGTGCCAGCAGTTACCTTCCCGGGAATGAGCAGTTCTTC. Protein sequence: CASSYLPGNEQFF.

Here the CDR3 reads CASSGGLAGGETQYF. The CDR3 DNA reads as TGTGCCAGCAGCGGCGGACTAGCGGGTGGCGAGACCCAGTACTTC. The chain has TRBV11-2 and TRBJ2-5; 11 bases match TRBD2. After removal of 5 bases from V and 5 bases from J, the junction contained 7 bases not matched to a gene. The CDR3 is made up of 15 amino acids. Germline V gene lookup returns CDR1 SGHAT and CDR2 FQNNGV.

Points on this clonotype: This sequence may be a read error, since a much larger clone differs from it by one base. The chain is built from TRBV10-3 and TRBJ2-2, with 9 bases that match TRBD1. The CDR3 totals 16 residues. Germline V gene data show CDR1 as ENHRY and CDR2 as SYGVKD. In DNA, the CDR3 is TGTGCCAGTCTCTGGTCACAGGGGGCAAACACCGGGGCGCTGTTTTTT. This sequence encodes CASLWSQGANTGALFF.

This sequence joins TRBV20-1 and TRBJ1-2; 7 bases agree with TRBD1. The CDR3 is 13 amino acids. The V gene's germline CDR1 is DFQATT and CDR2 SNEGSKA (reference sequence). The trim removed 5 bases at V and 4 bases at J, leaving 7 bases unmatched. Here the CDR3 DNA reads TGCAGTGCTCTGACAGGGCGACTCTATGGCTACACCTTC. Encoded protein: CSALTGRLYGYTF.

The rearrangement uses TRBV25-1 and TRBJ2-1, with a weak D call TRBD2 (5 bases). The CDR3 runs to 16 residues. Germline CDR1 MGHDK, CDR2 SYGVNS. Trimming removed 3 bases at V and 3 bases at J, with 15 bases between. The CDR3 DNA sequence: TGTGCCAGCAGTGAGAGCGGCATTATATTCTACAATGAGCAGTTCTTC. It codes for CASSESGIIFYNEQFF.

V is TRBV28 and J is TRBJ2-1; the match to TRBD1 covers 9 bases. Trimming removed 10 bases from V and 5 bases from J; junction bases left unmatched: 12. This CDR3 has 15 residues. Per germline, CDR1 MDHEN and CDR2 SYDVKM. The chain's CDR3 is CATHFGQGRNNEQFF. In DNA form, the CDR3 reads TGTGCCACCCATTTCGGACAGGGGCGGAACAATGAGCAGTTCTTC.

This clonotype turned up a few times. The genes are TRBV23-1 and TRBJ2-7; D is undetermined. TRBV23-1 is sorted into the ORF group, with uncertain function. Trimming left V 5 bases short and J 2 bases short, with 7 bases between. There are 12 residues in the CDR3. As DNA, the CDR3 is TGCGCCAGCAGTGGCAATCCCTACGAGCAGTACTTC. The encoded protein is CASSGNPYEQYF.

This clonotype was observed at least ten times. CDR3 loop: CASSSLSGRGPYEQYF. CDR3 nucleotides: TGTGCCAGCAGTTCCTTAAGCGGGAGGGGACCCTACGAGCAGTACTTC. J is TRBJ2-7 and V is TRBV27; 10 bases agree with TRBD2. The germline V gene encodes CDR1 MNHEY and CDR2 SMNVEV (reference sequence). The CDR3 is 16 amino acids. The trim removed 4 bases at V and 2 bases at J, leaving 8 bases unmatched.

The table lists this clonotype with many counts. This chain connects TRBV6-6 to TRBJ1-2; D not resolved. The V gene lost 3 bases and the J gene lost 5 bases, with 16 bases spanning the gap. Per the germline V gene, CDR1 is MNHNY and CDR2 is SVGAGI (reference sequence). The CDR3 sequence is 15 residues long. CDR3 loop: CASSYPEGIDYGYTF. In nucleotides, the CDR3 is TGTGCCAGCAGTTATCCGGAAGGGATTGATTATGGCTACACCTTC.

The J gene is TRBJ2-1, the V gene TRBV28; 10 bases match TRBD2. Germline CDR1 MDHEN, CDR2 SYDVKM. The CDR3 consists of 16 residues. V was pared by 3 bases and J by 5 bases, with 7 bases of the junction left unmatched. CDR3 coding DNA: TGTGCCAGCAGTTTGACAGCGGGAGGGCCGAACAATGAGCAGTTCTTC. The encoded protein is CASSLTAGGPNNEQFF.

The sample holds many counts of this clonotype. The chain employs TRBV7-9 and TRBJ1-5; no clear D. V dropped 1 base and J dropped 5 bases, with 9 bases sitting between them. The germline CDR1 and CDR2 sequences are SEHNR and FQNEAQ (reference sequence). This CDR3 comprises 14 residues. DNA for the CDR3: TGTGCCAGCAGCTTAGACAGATTGGATCAGCCCCAGCATTTT. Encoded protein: CASSLDRLDQPQHF.

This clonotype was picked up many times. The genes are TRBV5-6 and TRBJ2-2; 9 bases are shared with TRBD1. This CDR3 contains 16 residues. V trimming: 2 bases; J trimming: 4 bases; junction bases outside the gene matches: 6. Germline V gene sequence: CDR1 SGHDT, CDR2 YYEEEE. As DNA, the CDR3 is TGTGCCAGCAGCTTACCGGGACAGGGTTCCACCGGGGAGCTGTTTTTT. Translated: CASSLPGQGSTGELFF.

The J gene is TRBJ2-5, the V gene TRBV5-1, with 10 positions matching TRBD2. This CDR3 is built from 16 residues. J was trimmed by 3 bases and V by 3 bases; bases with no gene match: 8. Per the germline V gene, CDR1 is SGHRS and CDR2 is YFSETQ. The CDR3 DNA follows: TGCGCCAGCAGCTGGACCCTTGGGACTAGCGAAGAGACCCAGTACTTC. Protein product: CASSWTLGTSEETQYF.

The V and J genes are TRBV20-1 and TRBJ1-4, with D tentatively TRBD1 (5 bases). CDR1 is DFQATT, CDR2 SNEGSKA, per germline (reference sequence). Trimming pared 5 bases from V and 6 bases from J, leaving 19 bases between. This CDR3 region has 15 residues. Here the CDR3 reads CSAPRWGEGDEKLFF. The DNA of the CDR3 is TGCAGTGCTCCTAGGTGGGGGGAAGGAGATGAAAAACTGTTTTTT.